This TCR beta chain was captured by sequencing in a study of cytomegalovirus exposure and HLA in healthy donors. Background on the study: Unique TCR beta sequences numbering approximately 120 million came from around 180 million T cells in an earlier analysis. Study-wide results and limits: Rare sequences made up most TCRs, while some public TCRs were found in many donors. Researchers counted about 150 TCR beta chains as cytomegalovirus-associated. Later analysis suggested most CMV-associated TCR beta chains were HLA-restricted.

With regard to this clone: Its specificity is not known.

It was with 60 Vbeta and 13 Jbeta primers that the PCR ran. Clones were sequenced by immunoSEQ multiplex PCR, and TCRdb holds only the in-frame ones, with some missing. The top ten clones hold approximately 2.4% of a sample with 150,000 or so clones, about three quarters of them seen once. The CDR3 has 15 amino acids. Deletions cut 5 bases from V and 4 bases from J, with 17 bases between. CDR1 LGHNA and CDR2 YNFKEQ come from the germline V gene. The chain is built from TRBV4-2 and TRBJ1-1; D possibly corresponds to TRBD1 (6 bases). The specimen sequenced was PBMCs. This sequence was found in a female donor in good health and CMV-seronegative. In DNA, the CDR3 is TGTGCCAGCAGCATCCGGACAGACCCGCCCACTGAAGCTTTCTTT. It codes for CASSIRTDPPTEAFF.